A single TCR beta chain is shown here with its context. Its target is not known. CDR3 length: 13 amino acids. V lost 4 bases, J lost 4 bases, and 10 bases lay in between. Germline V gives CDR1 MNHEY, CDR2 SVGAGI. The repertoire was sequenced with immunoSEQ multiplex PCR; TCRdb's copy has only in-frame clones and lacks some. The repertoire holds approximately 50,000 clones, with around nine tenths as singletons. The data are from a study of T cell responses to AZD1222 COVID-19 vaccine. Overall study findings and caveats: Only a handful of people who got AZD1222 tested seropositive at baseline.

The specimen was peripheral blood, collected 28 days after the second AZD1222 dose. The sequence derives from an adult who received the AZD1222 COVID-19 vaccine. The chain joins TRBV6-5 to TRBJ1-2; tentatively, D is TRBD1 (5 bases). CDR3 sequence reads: CASSSSGVYGYTF. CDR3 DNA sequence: TGTGCCAGCAGTTCCTCGGGGGTCTATGGCTACACCTTC.